These 5 T cell receptor beta chains share one sample of origin, sequenced in a study of cytomegalovirus exposure and HLA in healthy donors. PCR was performed using 60 Vbeta and 13 Jbeta primers. The protocol was immunoSEQ multiplex PCR, while the TCRdb copy is restricted to in-frame clones and leaves out a portion. This sample's table reports under 200,000 clones. Sequencing was done on a sample of PBMCs. These receptors all stem from a man aged 30-40 years in good health and CMV-seronegative.

This chain joins TRBV4-1 and TRBJ1-1; the match to TRBD1 covers 8 bases. The germline V gene encodes CDR1 MGHRA and CDR2 YSYEKL. The J segment lost 4 bases and the V segment lost 3 bases, leaving 7 bases of the junction unmatched. The CDR3 consists of 15 residues. The CDR3 coding sequence is TGCGCCAGCAGCCACGGGACAGGCCTAGTCACTGAAGCTTTCTTT. It is translated as CASSHGTGLVTEAFF.

The gene calls are TRBV19 and TRBJ1-5; 8 bases match TRBD1. CDR1 and CDR2 from the germline V gene are LNHDA and SQIVND (reference sequence). V shed 7 bases, J shed 3 bases, and the junction held 5 bases outside the gene matches. The CDR3 spans 14 residues. The CDR3 nucleotides read TGTGCCAGTATGACAGGGGCGTTCAATCAGCCCCAGCATTTT. Protein product: CASMTGAFNQPQHF.

The V call is TRBV9, the J call TRBJ2-7, with D possibly being TRBD1 (5 bases). Germline CDR1 reads SGDLS; CDR2 reads YYNGEE. CDR3 length equals 14 residues. V was shortened by 0 bases and J by 5 bases, with 12 bases between the two germline ends. The CDR3 region is CASSVVAGPHEQYF. The CDR3 DNA follows: TGTGCCAGCAGCGTAGTGGCAGGGCCCCACGAGCAGTACTTC.

V gene TRBV7-9 combines with J gene TRBJ1-6; TRBD1 matches at 9 bases. The CDR3 is made up of 14 amino acids. After removal of 5 bases from V and 7 bases from J, the junction contained 3 bases not matched to a gene. The germline CDR1 and CDR2 sequences are SEHNR and FQNEAQ (reference sequence). In DNA, the CDR3 is TGTGCCAGCAGCCGGGACAGGGACAATTCACCCCTCCACTTT. As protein: CASSRDRDNSPLHF.

The rearrangement links TRBV11-2 to TRBJ2-3; a weak D match, TRBD2 (6 bases). V dropped 5 bases and J dropped 1 base, with 16 bases sitting between them. Germline lookup yields CDR1 SGHAT and CDR2 FQNNGV. The CDR3 is 16 residues long. In DNA form, the CDR3 reads TGTGCCAGCAGCCTCTCAGCATGGGGGGGCACAGATACGCAGTATTTT. Translating gives CASSLSAWGGTDTQYF.